Listed here are 6 T cell receptor beta chains from one sample, sequenced in a study of cytomegalovirus exposure and HLA in healthy donors. Primers for the PCR totalled 60 Vbeta and 13 Jbeta. Libraries were prepared by immunoSEQ multiplex PCR; TCRdb keeps only in-frame clonotypes and omits some of them. Among 75,000 to 80,000 clones listed, roughly 80% were seen once. The sequencing input was PBMCs. Source of these receptors: a male donor in good health and CMV-seronegative.

The chain joins TRBV29-1 to TRBJ2-5; 10 bases map to TRBD1. The end of the DNA fits TRBJ2-7 better, so the J call may be wrong. This CDR3 is 15 amino acids long. The germline gives CDR1 SQVTM, CDR2 ANQGSEA. Here the CDR3 DNA reads TGCAGCGTTGAAGATCCCGGGACAGGGGACAGCGAGCAGTACTTC. Translation gives CSVEDPGTGDSEQYF.

This chain links TRBV7-9 with TRBJ2-5; D is ambiguous. Germline V lookup: CDR1 SEHNR, CDR2 FQNEAQ (reference sequence). CDR3 length equals 14 residues. V was pared by 5 bases and J by 5 bases, with 15 bases between. The CDR3 spells CASSTPGTRETQYF. CDR3 sequence (DNA): TGTGCCAGCAGCACCCCCGGAACGCGGGAGACCCAGTACTTC. Combining the CDR3 with reference TRBV7-9 and TRBJ2-5 gives the whole variable domain DTGVSQNPRHKITKRGQNVTFRCDPISEHNRLYWYRQTLGQGPEFLTYFQNEAQLEKSRLLSDRFSAERPKGSFSTLEIQRTEQGDSAMYLCASSTPGTRETQYFGPGTRLLVL.

The V call is TRBV5-1, the J call TRBJ2-1; 9 nucleotides agree with TRBD2. Germline V CDR1 and CDR2: SGHRS, YFSETQ. V trimming: 4 bases; J trimming: 8 bases; junction bases outside the gene matches: 13. The CDR3 is made up of 16 amino acids. CDR3 region: CASSLGWGAGGDEQFF. CDR3 in DNA: TGCGCCAGCAGCCTCGGTTGGGGGGCGGGAGGGGATGAGCAGTTCTTC.

The chain combines TRBV4-1 with TRBJ2-7; 9 bases line up with TRBD1. The CDR3 runs 17 residues. Trimming at V came to 4 bases and at J to 5 bases, leaving 15 bases not matched to a gene. CDR1 and CDR2 from the germline V gene are MGHRA and YSYEKL. This CDR3 is CASSRRGLRDRDHEQYF. The CDR3 region has the DNA TGCGCCAGCAGCCGAAGGGGGCTCCGGGACAGGGACCACGAGCAGTACTTC.

This clone has more than one count but fewer than ten. This chain joins TRBV18 and TRBJ1-1; the match to TRBD1 covers 7 bases. The CDR3 totals 13 residues. Germline V CDR1 and CDR2: KGHSH, LQKENI. Trimming cost V 6 bases and J 6 bases; bases outside gene matches: 7. For the CDR3, the DNA is TGTGCCAGCTCCGAAAGAGGGGGCTCTGAAGCTTTCTTT. Amino acid sequence: CASSERGGSEAFF.

The CDR3 here is CASSLRGLDDTEAFF. In DNA form, the CDR3 reads TGCGCCAGCAGCTTGAGGGGGCTCGATGACACTGAAGCTTTCTTT. The V gene is TRBV5-1, the J gene TRBJ1-1; TRBD1 matches 7 bases. Germline CDR1 SGHRS, CDR2 YFSETQ. The CDR3 totals 15 residues. The V gene end was trimmed by 1 base and the J gene end by 3 bases; junction bases not matched to a gene: 6.